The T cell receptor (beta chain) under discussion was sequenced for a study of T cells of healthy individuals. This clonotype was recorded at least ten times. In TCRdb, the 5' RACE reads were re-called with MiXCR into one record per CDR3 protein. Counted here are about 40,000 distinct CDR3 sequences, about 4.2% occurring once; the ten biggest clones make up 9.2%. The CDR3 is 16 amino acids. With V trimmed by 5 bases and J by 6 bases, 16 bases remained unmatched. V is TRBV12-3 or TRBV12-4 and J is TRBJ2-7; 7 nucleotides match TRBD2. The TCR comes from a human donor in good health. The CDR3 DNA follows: TGTGCCAGCAGTCCACCGGGGGGTCCGTGGACAACCGAGCAGTACTTC. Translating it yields CASSPPGGPWTTEQYF.